This T cell receptor beta chain was captured in a study of blood T cell dynamics during melanoma immunotherapy. The CDR3 runs 14 residues. Unmatched junction bases numbered 1, after V lost 1 base and J lost 5 bases. Germline CDR1 is SGHRS and CDR2 is YFSETQ. Described time point: pre-treatment baseline. No patient had earlier systemic cancer treatment, concurrent immunosuppressants, or another active cancer. A fixed DNA input of 350 ng was used per bulk PBMC sample. The data were produced by immunoSEQ multiplex PCR, yet TCRdb's version contains in-frame clones alone and is incomplete. Among approximately 13,000 clones listed, approximately 86% were seen once.

Sample: blood, taken from a patient treated with checkpoint blockade. The clonotype was recovered from a human donor with melanoma. The V gene is TRBV5-1, the J gene TRBJ2-3; 10 bases are a match to TRBD1. This CDR3 is CASSLRDRGDTQYF. CDR3 bases: TGCGCCAGCAGCTTGAGGGACAGGGGAGATACGCAGTATTTT.